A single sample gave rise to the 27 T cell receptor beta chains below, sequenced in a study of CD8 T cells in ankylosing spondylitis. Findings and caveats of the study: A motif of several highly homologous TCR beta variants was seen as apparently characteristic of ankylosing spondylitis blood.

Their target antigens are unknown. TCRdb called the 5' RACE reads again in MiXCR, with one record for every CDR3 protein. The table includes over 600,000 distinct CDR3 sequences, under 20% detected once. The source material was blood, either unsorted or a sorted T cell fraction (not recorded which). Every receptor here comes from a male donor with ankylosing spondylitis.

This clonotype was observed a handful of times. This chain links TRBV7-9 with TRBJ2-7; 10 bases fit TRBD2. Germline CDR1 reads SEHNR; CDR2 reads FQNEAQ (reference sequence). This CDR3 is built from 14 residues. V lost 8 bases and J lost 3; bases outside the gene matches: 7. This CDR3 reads CASGTGTSVYEQYF. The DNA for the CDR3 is TGTGCCAGCGGCACCGGGACTAGCGTCTACGAGCAGTACTTC.

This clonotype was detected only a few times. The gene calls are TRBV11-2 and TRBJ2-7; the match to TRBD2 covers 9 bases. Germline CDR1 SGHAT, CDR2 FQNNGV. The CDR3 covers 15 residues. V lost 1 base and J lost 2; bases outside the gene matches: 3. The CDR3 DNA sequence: TGTGCCAGCAGCTTAGGCGGGGGGGCCCCCTACGAGCAGTACTTC. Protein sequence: CASSLGGGAPYEQYF.

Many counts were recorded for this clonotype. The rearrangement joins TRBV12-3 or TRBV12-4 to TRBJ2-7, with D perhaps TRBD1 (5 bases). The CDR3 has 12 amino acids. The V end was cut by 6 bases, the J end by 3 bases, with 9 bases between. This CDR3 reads CASSPGYYEQYF. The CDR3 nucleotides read TGTGCCAGCAGCCCAGGGTACTACGAGCAGTACTTC.

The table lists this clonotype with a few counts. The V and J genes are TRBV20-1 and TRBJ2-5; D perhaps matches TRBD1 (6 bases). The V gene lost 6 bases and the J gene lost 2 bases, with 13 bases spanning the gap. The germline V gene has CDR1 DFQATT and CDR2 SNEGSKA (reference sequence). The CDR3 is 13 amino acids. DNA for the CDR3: TGCAGTGCCAGTAGGGACACACAAGAGACCCAGTACTTC. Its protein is CSASRDTQETQYF.

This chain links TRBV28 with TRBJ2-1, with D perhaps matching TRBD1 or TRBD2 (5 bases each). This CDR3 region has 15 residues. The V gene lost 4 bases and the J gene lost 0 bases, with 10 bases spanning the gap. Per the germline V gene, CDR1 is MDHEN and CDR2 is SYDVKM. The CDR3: CASSWDASSYNEQFF. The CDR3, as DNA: TGTGCCAGCAGTTGGGACGCGAGCTCCTACAATGAGCAGTTCTTC.

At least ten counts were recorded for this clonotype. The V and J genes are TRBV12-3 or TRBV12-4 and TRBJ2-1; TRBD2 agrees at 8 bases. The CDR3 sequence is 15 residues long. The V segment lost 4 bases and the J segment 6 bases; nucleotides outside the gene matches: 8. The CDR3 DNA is TGTGCCAGCAGTTCCGGCCTAGCGGGTGCCAATGAGCAGTTCTTC. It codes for CASSSGLAGANEQFF.

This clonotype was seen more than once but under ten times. CDR3 protein: CASSRGTGQFEQYF. CDR3 DNA: TGTGCCAGCAGCAGAGGGACAGGGCAGTTCGAGCAGTACTTC. The gene calls are TRBV9 and TRBJ2-7; 9 bases are a match to TRBD1. Losses at the gene ends were 4 bases for V and 6 bases for J; bases not matched to a gene: 8. The CDR3 has 14 amino acids. Looked up from germline, CDR1 is SGDLS and CDR2 is YYNGEE. Filled out from reference TRBV9 and TRBJ2-7, the complete variable domain reads DSGVTQTPKHLITATGQRVTLRCSPRSGDLSVYWYQQSLDQGLQFLIQYYNGEERAKGNILERFSAQQFPDLHSELNLSSLELGDSALYFCASSRGTGQFEQYFGPGTRLTVT.

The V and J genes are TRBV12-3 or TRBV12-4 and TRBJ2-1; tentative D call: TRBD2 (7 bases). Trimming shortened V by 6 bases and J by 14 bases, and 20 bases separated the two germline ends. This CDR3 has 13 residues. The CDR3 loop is CASRGGLGPGEFF. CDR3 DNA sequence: TGTGCCAGCAGGGGGGGGCTGGGCCCCGGGGAGTTCTTC.

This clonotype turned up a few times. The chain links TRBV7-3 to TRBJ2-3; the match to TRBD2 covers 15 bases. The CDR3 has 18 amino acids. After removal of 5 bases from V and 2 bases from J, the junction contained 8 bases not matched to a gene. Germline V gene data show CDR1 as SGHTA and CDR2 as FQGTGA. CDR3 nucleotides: TGTGCCAGCAGCCTAGGACTAGCGGGGGGGCCTGACACAGATACGCAGTATTTT. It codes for CASSLGLAGGPDTDTQYF.

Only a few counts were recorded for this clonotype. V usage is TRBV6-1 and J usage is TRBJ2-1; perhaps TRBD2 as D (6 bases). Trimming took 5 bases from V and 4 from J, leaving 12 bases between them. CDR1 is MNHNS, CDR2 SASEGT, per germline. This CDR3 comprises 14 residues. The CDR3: CASSPDYWYNEQFF. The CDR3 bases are TGTGCCAGCAGTCCGGACTATTGGTACAATGAGCAGTTCTTC.

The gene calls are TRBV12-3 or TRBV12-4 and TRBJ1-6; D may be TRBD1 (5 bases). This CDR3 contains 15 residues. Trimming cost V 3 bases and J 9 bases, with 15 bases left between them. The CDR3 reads CASSLQGVLGSPLHF. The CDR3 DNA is TGTGCCAGCAGTTTGCAAGGGGTCCTAGGTTCACCCCTCCACTTT.

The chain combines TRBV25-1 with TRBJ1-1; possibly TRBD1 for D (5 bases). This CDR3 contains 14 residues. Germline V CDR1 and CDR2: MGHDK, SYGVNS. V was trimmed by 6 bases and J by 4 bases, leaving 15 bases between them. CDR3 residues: CASSPTTGTTEAFF. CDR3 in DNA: TGTGCCAGCAGCCCGACTACCGGGACCACTGAAGCTTTCTTT.

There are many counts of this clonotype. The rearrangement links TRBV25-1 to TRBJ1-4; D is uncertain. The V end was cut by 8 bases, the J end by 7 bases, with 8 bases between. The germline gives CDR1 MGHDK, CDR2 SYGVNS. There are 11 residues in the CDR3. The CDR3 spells CASYSGEKLFF. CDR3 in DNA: TGTGCCAGCTACTCGGGTGAAAAACTGTTTTTT.

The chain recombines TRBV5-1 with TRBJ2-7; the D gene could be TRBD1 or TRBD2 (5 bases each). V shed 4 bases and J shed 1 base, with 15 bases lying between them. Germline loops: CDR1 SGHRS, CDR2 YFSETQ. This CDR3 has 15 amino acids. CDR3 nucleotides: TGCGCCAGCAGCCACCGGGACCCGGGATCCTACGAGCAGTACTTC. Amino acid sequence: CASSHRDPGSYEQYF. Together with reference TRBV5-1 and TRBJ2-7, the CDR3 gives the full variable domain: KAGVTQTPRYLIKTRGQQVTLSCSPISGHRSVSWYQQTPGQGLQFLFEYFSETQRNKGNFPGRFSGRQFSNSRSEMNVSTLELGDSALYLCASSHRDPGSYEQYFGPGTRLTVT.

CDR3 protein: CASSWGRNGLGGETQYF. CDR3 sequence (DNA): TGTGCCAGCAGCTGGGGCCGAAACGGTCTAGGGGGGGAGACCCAGTACTTC. The chain is built from TRBV28 and TRBJ2-5; D tentatively fits TRBD1 or TRBD2 (6 bases each). Germline CDR1 is MDHEN and CDR2 is SYDVKM. There are 17 residues in the CDR3. V was clipped by 6 bases and J by 5 bases, with 25 bases between them.

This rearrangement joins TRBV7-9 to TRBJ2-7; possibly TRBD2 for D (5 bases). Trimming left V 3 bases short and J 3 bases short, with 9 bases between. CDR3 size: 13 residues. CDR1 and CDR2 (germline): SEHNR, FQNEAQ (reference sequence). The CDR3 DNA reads TGTGCCAGCAGCTTCGGGATGCTCTACGAGCAGTACTTC. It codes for CASSFGMLYEQYF.

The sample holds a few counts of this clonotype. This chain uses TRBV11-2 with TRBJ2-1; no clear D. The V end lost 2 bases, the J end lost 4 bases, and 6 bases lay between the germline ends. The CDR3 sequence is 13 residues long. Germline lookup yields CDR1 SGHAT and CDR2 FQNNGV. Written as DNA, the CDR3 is TGTGCCAGCAGCTTACCCCGGTACAATGAGCAGTTCTTC. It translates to CASSLPRYNEQFF.

The CDR3 region is CASSVLGTGGSGGELYGYTF. In nucleotides, the CDR3 is TGTGCCAGCAGCGTCCTCGGGACAGGGGGGTCCGGAGGTGAGCTCTATGGCTACACCTTC. The chain links TRBV9 to TRBJ1-2; TRBD1 aligns across 11 bases. CDR3 size: 20 residues. V was pared by 2 bases and J by 4 bases, with 19 bases of the junction left unmatched. The germline gives CDR1 SGDLS, CDR2 YYNGEE.

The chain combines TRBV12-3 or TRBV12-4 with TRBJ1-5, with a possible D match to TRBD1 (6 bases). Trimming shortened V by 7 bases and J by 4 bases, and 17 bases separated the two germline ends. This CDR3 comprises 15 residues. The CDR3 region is CASTLTGTGNQPQHF. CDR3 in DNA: TGTGCCAGCACCCTGACAGGTACGGGTAATCAGCCCCAGCATTTT.

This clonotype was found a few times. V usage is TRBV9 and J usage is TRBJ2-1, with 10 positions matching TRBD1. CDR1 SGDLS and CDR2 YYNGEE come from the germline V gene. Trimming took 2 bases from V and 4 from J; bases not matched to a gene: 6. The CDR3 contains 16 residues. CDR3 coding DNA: TGTGCCAGCAGCGTTGCCGGGACAGGGGCGTACAATGAGCAGTTCTTC. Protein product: CASSVAGTGAYNEQFF. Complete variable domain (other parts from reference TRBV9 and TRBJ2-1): DSGVTQTPKHLITATGQRVTLRCSPRSGDLSVYWYQQSLDQGLQFLIQYYNGEERAKGNILERFSAQQFPDLHSELNLSSLELGDSALYFCASSVAGTGAYNEQFFGPGTRLTVL.

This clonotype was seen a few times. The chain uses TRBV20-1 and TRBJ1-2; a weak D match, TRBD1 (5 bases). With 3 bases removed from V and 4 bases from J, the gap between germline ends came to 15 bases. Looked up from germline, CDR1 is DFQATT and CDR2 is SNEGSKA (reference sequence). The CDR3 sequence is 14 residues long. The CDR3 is CSARIQQEFYGYTF. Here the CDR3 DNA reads TGCAGTGCTAGGATTCAACAGGAGTTCTATGGCTACACCTTC.

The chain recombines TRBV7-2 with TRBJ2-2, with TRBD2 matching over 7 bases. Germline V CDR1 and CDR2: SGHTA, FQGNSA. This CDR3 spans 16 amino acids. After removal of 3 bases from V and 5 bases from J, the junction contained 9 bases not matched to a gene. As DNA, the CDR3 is TGTGCCAGCAGCTTTACCGGGACTACCCCTACCGGGGAGCTGTTTTTT. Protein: CASSFTGTTPTGELFF. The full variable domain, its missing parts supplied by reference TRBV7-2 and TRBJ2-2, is GAGVSQSPSNKVTEKGKDVELRCDPISGHTALYWYRQSLGQGLEFLIYFQGNSAPDKSGLPSDRFSAERTGGSVSTLTIQRTQQEDSAVYLCASSFTGTTPTGELFFGEGSRLTVL.

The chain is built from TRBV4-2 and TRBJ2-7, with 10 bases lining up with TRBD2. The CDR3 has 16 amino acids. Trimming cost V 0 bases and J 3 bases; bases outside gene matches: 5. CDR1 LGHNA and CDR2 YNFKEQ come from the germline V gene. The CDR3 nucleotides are TGTGCCAGCAGCCAAGAATGGACTAGCGGTGTCTACGAGCAGTACTTC. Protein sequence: CASSQEWTSGVYEQYF.

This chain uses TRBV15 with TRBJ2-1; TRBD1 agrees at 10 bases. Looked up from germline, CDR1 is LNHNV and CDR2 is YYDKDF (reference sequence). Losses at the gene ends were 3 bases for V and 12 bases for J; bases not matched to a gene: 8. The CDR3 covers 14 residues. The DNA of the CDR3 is TGTGCCACCAGCAGGGGCACTGGGACAGGGGTGCAGTTCTTC. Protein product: CATSRGTGTGVQFF.

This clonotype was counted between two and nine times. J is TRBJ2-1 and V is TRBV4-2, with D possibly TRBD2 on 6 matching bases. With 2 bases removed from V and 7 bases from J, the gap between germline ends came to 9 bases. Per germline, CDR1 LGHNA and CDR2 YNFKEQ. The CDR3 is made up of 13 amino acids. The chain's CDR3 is CASSQHGGNEQFF. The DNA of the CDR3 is TGTGCCAGCAGCCAACATGGGGGGAATGAGCAGTTCTTC.

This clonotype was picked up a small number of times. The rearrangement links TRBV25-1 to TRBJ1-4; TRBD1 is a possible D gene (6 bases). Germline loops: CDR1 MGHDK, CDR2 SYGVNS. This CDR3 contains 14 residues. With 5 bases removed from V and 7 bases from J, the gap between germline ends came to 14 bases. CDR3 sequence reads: CASSNRVGVEKLFF. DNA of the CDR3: TGTGCCAGCAGTAACAGGGTAGGAGTTGAAAAACTGTTTTTT.

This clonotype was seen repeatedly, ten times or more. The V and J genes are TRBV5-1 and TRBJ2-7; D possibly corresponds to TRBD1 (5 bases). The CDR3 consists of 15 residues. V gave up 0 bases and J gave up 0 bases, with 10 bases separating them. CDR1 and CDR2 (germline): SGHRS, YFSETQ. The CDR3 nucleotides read TGCGCCAGCAGCTTGGGGGGCTCGAGCTCCTACGAGCAGTACTTC. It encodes CASSLGGSSSYEQYF.